Listed below are T cell receptor beta chains from one sample, sequenced in a study of OX40 agonist ivuxolimab in advanced cancers. Method: immunoSEQ multiplex PCR; TCRdb's copy keeps in-frame clones and lacks some. The table shows some 94,000 clones, with around 96% occurring only once. This material consisted of CD4+ or CD8+ T cells sorted from blood, taken in a trial of the OX40 agonist ivuxolimab. Receptors were obtained from an adult with an advanced solid tumor such as melanoma, head and neck, liver or kidney cancer. Both conserved end residues are part of each CDR3. The D gene is left open where the match is weak. Size values are once, few and many counts, or a class for expanded clones, and some rows have none.

V gene	D gene	J gene	clone size	CDR3 protein	CDR3 DNA
TRBV11-2	-	TRBJ2-5	-	CASSFGQLDETQYF	TGTGCCAGCAGCTTCGGGCAGCTCGACGAGACCCAGTACTTC
TRBV2	TRBD2	TRBJ2-7	few	CALTGGMRGYEQYF	TGTGCCCTTACGGGGGGGATGAGGGGCTACGAGCAGTACTTC
TRBV19	-	TRBJ2-2	-	CASSISSGELFF	TGTGCCAGTAGTATCTCGTCCGGGGAGCTGTTTTTT
TRBV5-1	-	TRBJ1-6	-	CASSLEGGSPLHF	TGCGCCAGCAGCTTGGAAGGGGGTTCACCCCTCCACTTT
TRBV4-3	-	TRBJ2-1	-	CASSQAYGSYNEQFF	TGCGCCAGCAGCCAAGCGTATGGGAGCTACAATGAGCAGTTCTTC
TRBV9	TRBD2	TRBJ2-7	-	CASSPVGGSYEQYF	TGTGCCAGCAGCCCCGTCGGGGGGTCCTACGAGCAGTACTTC
TRBV19	-	TRBJ2-5	-	CASRRQGSAGETQYF	TGTGCCAGTAGACGCCAGGGGTCCGCGGGAGAGACCCAGTACTTC
TRBV27	TRBD1	TRBJ2-3	-	CASSFGTGVGDTQYF	TGTGCCAGCAGTTTCGGGACAGGTGTCGGAGATACGCAGTATTTT
TRBV13	-	TRBJ2-5	-	CASSFGGGAGETQYF	TGTGCCAGCAGCTTCGGTGGGGGGGCCGGAGAGACCCAGTACTTC
TRBV5-4	-	TRBJ1-1	once	CASSSIRDDPNTEAFF	TGTGCCAGCAGCAGTATCCGGGATGACCCGAACACTGAAGCTTTCTTT
TRBV27	-	TRBJ2-1	-	CASSLGQGSYNEQFF	TGTGCCAGCAGTTTGGGGCAGGGATCCTACAATGAGCAGTTCTTC
TRBV27	-	TRBJ2-3	-	CASSLSYGTDTQYF	TGTGCCAGCAGTTTATCTTATGGCACAGATACGCAGTATTTT
TRBV7-9	-	TRBJ1-1	-	CASSPPGNTEAFF	TGTGCCAGCAGCCCCCCCGGGAACACTGAAGCTTTCTTT
TRBV28	-	TRBJ2-2	-	CASSSLTAANTGELFF	TGTGCCAGCAGTTCCTTGACAGCCGCGAACACCGGGGAGCTGTTTTTT
TRBV15	-	TRBJ2-3	-	CATSRVTSEIDTQYF	TGTGCCACCAGCAGAGTTACTAGTGAGATAGATACGCAGTATTTT
TRBV30	-	TRBJ1-1	-	CAWSMYDGGDTEAFF	TGTGCCTGGAGTATGTACGACGGGGGGGACACTGAAGCTTTCTTT
TRBV6-6	-	TRBJ2-7	-	CASTSPTMEGSYEQYF	TGTGCCAGCACCTCACCCACAATGGAGGGGTCCTACGAGCAGTACTTC
TRBV19	-	TRBJ1-5	-	CASSIWGESNQPQHF	TGTGCCAGTAGTATCTGGGGTGAGAGCAATCAGCCCCAGCATTTT
TRBV9	TRBD2	TRBJ2-3	-	CASSAGRDTQYF	TGTGCCAGCAGCGCCGGGAGGGATACGCAGTATTTT
TRBV7-8	TRBD1	TRBJ1-1	-	CASSLGDRVQDTEAFF	TGTGCCAGCAGCTTAGGGGACAGGGTTCAGGACACTGAAGCTTTCTTT
TRBV21-1	-	TRBJ2-2	-	CASSGTKDTGELFF	TGTGCCAGCTCCGGGACTAAAGACACCGGGGAGCTGTTTTTT
TRBV6-4	TRBD1	TRBJ2-3	-	CASSEGTVSTDTQYF	TGTGCCAGCAGTGAAGGGACAGTCAGCACAGATACGCAGTATTTT
TRBV7-9	TRBD2	TRBJ2-7	-	CASSSIAGGTYEQYF	TGTGCCAGCAGCTCGATAGCGGGAGGGACCTACGAGCAGTACTTC
TRBV27	TRBD1	TRBJ1-5	-	CASSSTWLGGRNQPQHF	TGTGCCAGCAGCTCGACTTGGTTAGGGGGCCGCAATCAGCCCCAGCATTTT
TRBV7-9	-	TRBJ1-2	-	CASSSTAFYGYTF	TGTGCCAGCAGCTCAACAGCCTTCTATGGCTACACCTTC
TRBV2	-	TRBJ1-2	-	CASSEGPFYGYTF	TGTGCCAGCAGTGAGGGTCCATTCTATGGCTACACCTTC
TRBV4-1	-	TRBJ1-1	-	CASSQVGGRNTEAFF	TGCGCCAGCAGCCAAGTCGGGGGGCGGAACACTGAAGCTTTCTTT
TRBV6-5	-	TRBJ2-7	-	CASSYGPYEQYF	TGTGCCAGCAGTTACGGGCCCTACGAGCAGTACTTC
TRBV10-3	-	TRBJ2-7	once	CAISEVLLTYEQYF	TGTGCCATCAGTGAGGTATTGTTAACCTACGAGCAGTACTTC
TRBV11-2	-	TRBJ2-7	once	CASSLDLGQTYEQYF	TGTGCCAGCAGCTTAGATCTGGGGCAGACATACGAGCAGTACTTC
TRBV9	TRBD2	TRBJ2-3	-	CASSVEVAGGTDTQYF	TGTGCCAGCAGCGTAGAGGTTGCGGGGGGTACAGATACGCAGTATTTT
TRBV5-1	-	TRBJ1-1	-	CASSRPGGVREAFF	TGCGCCAGCAGCCGTCCCGGGGGGGTCCGGGAAGCTTTCTTT
TRBV7-3	-	TRBJ2-7	few	CASSLLSGPYEQYF	TGTGCCAGCAGCTTACTTAGCGGTCCCTACGAGCAGTACTTC
TRBV19	-	TRBJ2-6	-	CASTDSGANVLTF	TGTGCCAGTACAGATTCTGGGGCCAACGTCCTGACTTTC
TRBV5-1	TRBD1	TRBJ2-7	-	CASSLGQGRFLYEQYF	TGCGCCAGCAGCTTGGGACAGGGAAGATTTCTCTACGAGCAGTACTTC
TRBV7-9	-	TRBJ2-5	-	CASSLPNREETQYF	TGTGCCAGCAGCTTACCTAACAGGGAAGAGACCCAGTACTTC
TRBV27	-	TRBJ2-1	once	CASSPGSATYNEQFF	TGTGCCAGCAGTCCGGGGAGCGCTACCTACAATGAGCAGTTCTTC
TRBV28	TRBD1	TRBJ1-1	-	CASTWGDRATEAFF	TGTGCCAGCACCTGGGGGGACAGGGCCACTGAAGCTTTCTTT
TRBV14	-	TRBJ1-1	once	CASSQGPGRKDLWDTEAFF	TGTGCCAGCAGCCAAGGCCCTGGGAGAAAGGACCTTTGGGACACTGAAGCTTTCTTT
TRBV9	-	TRBJ2-4	-	CASSVGRDKNIQYF	TGTGCCAGCAGCGTTGGGAGAGACAAAAACATTCAGTACTTC
TRBV10-1	TRBD1	TRBJ2-7	-	CASRQGTLYEQYF	TGCGCCAGCAGACAGGGGACCCTCTACGAGCAGTACTTC
TRBV4-1	-	TRBJ1-2	-	CASSQDGRDDYGYTF	TGCGCCAGCAGCCAAGACGGCAGGGACGACTATGGCTACACCTTC
TRBV19	-	TRBJ1-5	-	CASSILWGVGQPQHF	TGTGCCAGTAGTATACTATGGGGGGTCGGGCAGCCCCAGCATTTT
TRBV25-1	TRBD1	TRBJ1-2	-	CASSGPGQGDNGYTF	TGTGCCAGCAGTGGACCGGGACAGGGTGATAATGGCTACACCTTC
TRBV25-1	-	TRBJ1-5	-	CASSSVGNQPQHF	TGTGCCAGCAGTTCGGTTGGCAATCAGCCCCAGCATTTT